A single sample is the source of the 10 T cell receptor beta chains below, sequenced in a study of lymphopenia after photon versus proton radiotherapy. Data came from immunoSEQ multiplex PCR; TCRdb stores just in-frame clones and leaves some out. This table has some 15,000 clones, about nine tenths appearing once. The sample in question was peripheral blood, obtained from a patient treated with proton-based radiotherapy. The source of these receptors is a woman aged 55 to 70 with cholangiocarcinoma. Some clones in this sample may be carry-over from other donors' samples.

This sequence joins TRBV9 and TRBJ2-1; no clear D gene. Germline assignment: CDR1 SGDLS and CDR2 YYNGEE. The CDR3 loop spans 15 amino acids. V lost 0 bases and J 5 bases, leaving 12 bases between the germline ends. In DNA form, the CDR3 reads TGTGCCAGCAGCGTAGATAGGTTTGGAAACAATGAGCAGTTCTTC. Its translation is CASSVDRFGNNEQFF.

This sequence joins TRBV4-1 and TRBJ2-5, with D possibly TRBD1 on 6 matching bases. Germline CDR1 MGHRA, CDR2 YSYEKL. The CDR3 extends over 16 amino acids. Trimming removed 3 bases at V and 5 bases at J, with 19 bases between. CDR3 region: CASSQVGQHQRETQYF. The CDR3 region has the DNA TGCGCCAGCAGCCAGGTCGGACAGCACCAACGGGAGACCCAGTACTTC.

The CDR3 bases are TGTGCCAGCAGCTCCCGACTAGCGGGAGCTGATACGCAGTATTTT. It is translated as CASSSRLAGADTQYF. The chain recombines TRBV7-2 with TRBJ2-3; TRBD2 agrees at 12 bases. CDR3 length equals 15 residues. J was trimmed by 6 bases and V by 4 bases; bases with no gene match: 5. Germline V gene sequence: CDR1 SGHTA, CDR2 FQGNSA.

The chain carries TRBV29-1 and TRBJ1-2; D uncertain. The CDR3 sequence is 14 residues long. CDR1 is SQVTM and CDR2 is ANQGSEA in the germline V gene. V lost 0 bases to trimming and J lost 3 bases, with 11 bases between them. The CDR3 DNA is TGCAGCGTTGAAGAAGAGGACTGGGACTATGGCTACACCTTC. This translates into CSVEEEDWDYGYTF.

CDR3 bases: TGCAGCGTCATACAGGAGAGCTCCTACAATGAGCAGTTCTTC. Translation: CSVIQESSYNEQFF. The V and J genes are TRBV29-1 and TRBJ2-1, with D perhaps TRBD1 (5 bases). Per germline, CDR1 SQVTM and CDR2 ANQGSEA. This CDR3 has 14 residues. Trimming stripped 6 bases from V and 0 bases from J, with 12 bases between.

This clone came up once. The chain is built from TRBV2 and TRBJ2-7, with 9 bases that match TRBD2. The germline CDR1 and CDR2 sequences are SNHLY and FYNNEI. V was pared by 3 bases and J by 1 base, with 4 bases of the junction left unmatched. The CDR3 sequence is 15 residues long. CDR3 bases: TGTGCCAGCAGTGATGTCAGCGGGGGGTCCTACGAGCAGTACTTC. This translates into CASSDVSGGSYEQYF.

V usage is TRBV2 and J usage is TRBJ2-3; D is undetermined. The germline V gene encodes CDR1 SNHLY and CDR2 FYNNEI. This CDR3 is 14 amino acids long. Trimming stripped 4 bases from V and 6 bases from J, with 14 bases between. Here the CDR3 reads CASSVQASGDTQYF. CDR3 DNA sequence: TGTGCCAGCAGTGTGCAGGCGAGTGGGGATACGCAGTATTTT.

The gene calls are TRBV2 and TRBJ2-7; 9 positions match TRBD2. Germline CDR1 reads SNHLY; CDR2 reads FYNNEI. The J segment lost 2 bases and the V segment lost 1 base, leaving 3 bases of the junction unmatched. CDR3 length: 15 residues. CDR3: CASSEVAGGPYEQYF. The CDR3 nucleotides are TGTGCCAGCAGTGAAGTGGCGGGGGGGCCCTACGAGCAGTACTTC. Complete variable domain (other parts from reference TRBV2 and TRBJ2-7): EPEVTQTPSHQVTQMGQEVILRCVPISNHLYFYWYRQILGQKVEFLVSFYNNEISEKSEIFDDQFSVERPDGSNFTLKIRSTKLEDSAMYFCASSEVAGGPYEQYFGPGTRLTVT.

The chain links TRBV4-3 to TRBJ2-2; 10 nucleotides agree with TRBD2. CDR1 is LGHNA and CDR2 is YSLEER in the germline V gene. This CDR3 region has 17 residues. J lost 3 bases, V lost 0 bases, and 4 bases had no gene match. CDR3 sequence: CASSQDKREGYTGELFF. The CDR3 DNA reads TGCGCCAGCAGCCAAGATAAGCGGGAGGGTTACACCGGGGAGCTGTTTTTT.

The rearrangement uses TRBV7-2 and TRBJ1-2; D perhaps matches TRBD1 (5 bases). Germline assignment: CDR1 SGHTA and CDR2 FQGNSA. CDR3 length: 15 amino acids. Trimming stripped 5 bases from V and 5 bases from J, with 18 bases between. Here the CDR3 reads CASSSGLGVGYGYTF. The CDR3 bases are TGTGCCAGCAGCAGCGGTCTAGGGGTTGGTTATGGCTACACCTTC.